A selection of T cell receptor beta chains follows, all from one sample in a study of response to subunit inactivated influenza vaccine. TCRdb analysed the RT-PCR reads with MiXCR anew, one entry per CDR3 protein. The sample consists of more than 450,000 distinct CDR3 sequences, over 9% of them appearing once. Another study also made use of these data, one on T cells expressing NK-cell markers.

This material consisted of PBMCs from blood, taken on the day of vaccination. All receptors come from a middle-aged man who received an inactivated influenza vaccine. Each CDR3 is given with its conserved first and last residue. The order of the fields is clone size, J gene, D gene, V gene, CDR3 DNA, CDR3 protein. The D gene is left open where the match is weak. Clone size, where shown, is once, few, many, or a class for clones that have expanded.

>NA|TRBJ1-4|NA|TRBV4-1
TGCGCCAGCAGCCAAGAAGGGGCAAGAAATGAAAAACTGTTTTTT
CASSQEGARNEKLFF
>few|TRBJ2-2|NA|TRBV12-3/TRBV12-4
TGTGCCAGCAGTTTAGAGGTGGGGCGCACCGGGGAGCTGTTTTTT
CASSLEVGRTGELFF
>NA|TRBJ1-1|NA|TRBV9
TGTGCCAGCAGCGTAGGCGGATACACTGAAGCTTTCTTT
CASSVGGYTEAFF
>NA|TRBJ2-7|NA|TRBV29-1
TGCAGCGTTTATCTCCGGAGGGGACAGTCGGTATACGAGCAGTACTTC
CSVYLRRGQSVYEQYF
>NA|TRBJ2-3|NA|TRBV4-3
TGCGCCAGCAGCCACACATCCGCTAGCACAGATACGCAGTATTTT
CASSHTSASTDTQYF
>many|TRBJ2-7|NA|TRBV27
TGTGCCAGCAGGCCAGAATTTGGGAGGCTCTACGAGCAGTACTTC
CASRPEFGRLYEQYF
>NA|TRBJ2-1|NA|TRBV7-2
TGTGCCAGCAGCTCTCTACGGGGGGCCAATGAGCAGTTCTTC
CASSSLRGANEQFF
>few|TRBJ2-5|TRBD2|TRBV20-1
TGCAGTGCTAGTCCCGGGACTAGTCAAGAGACCCAGTACTTC
CSASPGTSQETQYF
>few|TRBJ2-2|NA|TRBV27
TGTGCCAGCAGTTGGATCGGGGGCAGGGTCAACACCGGGGAGCTGTTTTTT
CASSWIGGRVNTGELFF
>NA|TRBJ2-5|NA|TRBV7-2
TGTGCCAGCAGCCGTCCGGTCTCTGCGGGGGAGACCCAGTACTTC
CASSRPVSAGETQYF
>few|TRBJ2-7|TRBD1|TRBV10-3
TGTGCCATCAGTAACAGGGGGGCCGAGCAGTACTTC
CAISNRGAEQYF
>few|TRBJ2-2|TRBD2|TRBV10-3
TGTGCCATCAGTGAGTCTCTTGGGACTAGTGGAACCGGGGAGCTGTTTTTT
CAISESLGTSGTGELFF
>few|TRBJ2-2|TRBD2|TRBV7-9
TGTGCCAGCCTGGTGGCGGGGGGCATCGGGGAGCTGTTTTTT
CASLVAGGIGELFF
>few|TRBJ2-6|TRBD1|TRBV28
TGTGCCAGCCTCCAGGACAGGCTTGTCTCTGGGGCCAACGTCCTGACTTTC
CASLQDRLVSGANVLTF
>few|TRBJ2-3|TRBD2|TRBV10-3
TGTGCCATCAGTCCCACGAGCGGGAGGGTCACAGATACGCAGTATTTT
CAISPTSGRVTDTQYF
>few|TRBJ1-1|NA|TRBV3-1
TGTGCCAGCAGCCCGTCCGAAAGGATAATATCGGCACCTGAAGCTTTCTTT
CASSPSERIISAPEAFF
>NA|TRBJ2-1|TRBD2|TRBV11-2
TGTGCCAGCAGCTTAGTTGGGGTAGCGGGGGGGCCGGGGTACAATGAGCAGTTCTTC
CASSLVGVAGGPGYNEQFF
>NA|TRBJ1-4|TRBD1|TRBV7-9
TGTGCCAGCAGCCCCCCACGAGGGGGCGGAAGAGAAAAACTGTTTTTT
CASSPPRGGGREKLFF
>few|TRBJ1-4|NA|TRBV5-1
TGCGCCAGCAGCTTGGTTCTCGGGACATCCGGGACATATAATGAAAAACTGTTTTTT
CASSLVLGTSGTYNEKLFF
>NA|TRBJ2-1|NA|TRBV20-1
TGCAGTGCTAGTTTTCTTTGGAATGAGCAGTTCTTC
CSASFLWNEQFF
>many|TRBJ2-2|NA|TRBV3-1
TGTGCCAGCAAGGCGGGCGCCTATCCCCGGGAGCTGTTTTTT
CASKAGAYPRELFF
>NA|TRBJ1-1|NA|TRBV7-9
TGTGCCAGCAGCCGCAGGGAGGGAGTGAACACTGAAGCTTTCTTT
CASSRREGVNTEAFF
>NA|TRBJ2-7|TRBD2|TRBV9
TGTGCCAGCAGCGTAGGCGCTAGCGGGAGCTACGAGCAGTACTTC
CASSVGASGSYEQYF
>NA|TRBJ1-1|NA|TRBV5-5
TGTGCCAGCAGGGACCCACGGGGAGGGACTGAAGCTTTCTTT
CASRDPRGGTEAFF
>few|TRBJ1-2|NA|TRBV27
TGTGCCAGCAGTCACCACCAGAACTATGGCTACACCTTC
CASSHHQNYGYTF
>NA|TRBJ2-1|NA|TRBV7-9
TGTGCCAGCAGCTCGGGAGGGGGGACAGGTTCTTACAATGAGCAGTTCTTC
CASSSGGGTGSYNEQFF
>once|TRBJ2-3|TRBD2|TRBV6-2/TRBV6-3
TGTGCCAGCACCCGGAGGGCCGGACGCGGGAGGAGCACAGATACGCAGTATTTT
CASTRRAGRGRSTDTQYF
>few|TRBJ1-3|NA|TRBV28
TGTGCCAGCAGTTTGCTGGTAGACTCTGGAAACACCATATATTTT
CASSLLVDSGNTIYF
>many|TRBJ2-7|TRBD2|TRBV20-1
TGCAGTGCTACCATAGCGGGGCCCTCCTACGAGCAGTACTTC
CSATIAGPSYEQYF
>few|TRBJ2-5|NA|TRBV20-1
TGCAGTGCTAGGAGCCCTCTCAGACAAGAGACCCAGTACTTC
CSARSPLRQETQYF
>many|TRBJ2-1|NA|TRBV28
TGTGCCAACAGCCCGGGACTCCCGATGTACAATGAGCAGTTCTTC
CANSPGLPMYNEQFF
>many|TRBJ1-4|TRBD1|TRBV5-1
TGCGCCAGCAGGGGACAGGGGACCGCTAAAGAAAAACTGTTTTTT
CASRGQGTAKEKLFF
>NA|TRBJ2-6|TRBD2|TRBV6-1
TGTGCCAGCAGGATTAGCGGGAGGGCCACTGGGGCCAACGTCCTGACTTTC
CASRISGRATGANVLTF
>few|TRBJ2-2|TRBD1|TRBV15
TGTGCCACCAGCAGCCGGGACAGGCATTTCGGGGAGCTGTTTTTT
CATSSRDRHFGELFF
>few|TRBJ2-5|TRBD1|TRBV20-1
TGCAGTGCTCCGGACAGGGGTTTGAAAAAGACCCAGTACTTC
CSAPDRGLKKTQYF
>NA|TRBJ2-3|TRBD2|TRBV27
TGTGCCAGCAGTTTTACGAGACTAGCCACAGATACGCAGTATTTT
CASSFTRLATDTQYF
>many|TRBJ1-1|NA|TRBV5-1
TGCGCCAGCAGCTCGCGCGGACAGAGTGAAGCTTTCTTT
CASSSRGQSEAFF
>NA|TRBJ2-5|NA|TRBV6-5
TGTGCCAGCAGTTACTCGATTATCCGGCCGGCGACCCAGTACTTC
CASSYSIIRPATQYF
>NA|TRBJ2-3|NA|TRBV3-1
TGTGCCAGCAGCGCCTTGGGGGGAAACACGCAGTATTTT
CASSALGGNTQYF
>many|TRBJ2-7|TRBD2|TRBV6-2/TRBV6-3
TGTGCCAGCAGTTATTTAGCGGGGAGCTCCTACGAGCAGTACTTC
CASSYLAGSSYEQYF
>NA|TRBJ2-3|NA|TRBV4-2
TGTGCCAGCAGCCCCGGGCATAGAGATACGCAGTATTTT
CASSPGHRDTQYF
>few|TRBJ2-3|NA|TRBV27
TGTGCCAGCAGTTTTCGTCCGGACAGGAGGGGCACAGATACGCAGTATTTT
CASSFRPDRRGTDTQYF
>NA|TRBJ2-1|NA|TRBV15
TGTGCCACCAGCAGAGATAGATTAAGTATCAAGTTCTTC
CATSRDRLSIKFF
>NA|TRBJ2-4|TRBD2|TRBV30
TGTGCCTATTCCACTAGCGGGATTTCTCGCGACATTCAGTACTTC
CAYSTSGISRDIQYF
>NA|TRBJ2-1|TRBD2|TRBV6-2/TRBV6-3
TGTGCCAGCAGTTACTCGAGCGGGAATCGCTACAATGAGCAGTTCTTC
CASSYSSGNRYNEQFF
>NA|TRBJ1-1|TRBD1|TRBV7-2
TGTGCCAGCAGCTACAGGACAGGTGAAGCTTTCTTT
CASSYRTGEAFF
>NA|TRBJ1-2|NA|TRBV6-5
TGTGCCAGCAGTTACTCGCCAGGACGGATCTATGGCTACACCTTC
CASSYSPGRIYGYTF
>many|TRBJ2-5|TRBD2|TRBV7-2
TGTGCCAGCAGTCGGACTAGCGGGGGAGAAGAGACCCAGTACTTC
CASSRTSGGEETQYF
>few|TRBJ1-3|NA|TRBV14
TGTGCCAGCAGCCAAGGATTAGGAGGGAGTGGAAACACCATATATTTT
CASSQGLGGSGNTIYF
>many|TRBJ2-3|TRBD2|TRBV24-1
TGTGCCACCAGTGATTTAGCGGCTAGCGGACGGATGGATACGCAGTATTTT
CATSDLAASGRMDTQYF
>few|TRBJ1-4|NA|TRBV5-6
TGTGCCAGCAGCTCCAGAGGGAATGTTGAAAAACTGTTTTTT
CASSSRGNVEKLFF
>many|TRBJ2-7|TRBD2|TRBV20-1
TGCAGTGCTAGTCGTAGCGGGAGGGCAATTCCGGAACAGTACTTC
CSASRSGRAIPEQYF
>NA|TRBJ2-1|NA|TRBV27
TGTGCCAGCGGCTGGGGGGCCTACAATGAGCAGTTCTTC
CASGWGAYNEQFF
>few|TRBJ2-4|NA|TRBV2
TGTGCCAGCAGTGAGCTGCGGGCGGGGAGCCAAAACATTCAGTACTTC
CASSELRAGSQNIQYF
>many|TRBJ2-3|TRBD2|TRBV2
TGTGCCAGCAGTGGGGAGCGGGAGCCAGATACGCAGTATTTT
CASSGEREPDTQYF